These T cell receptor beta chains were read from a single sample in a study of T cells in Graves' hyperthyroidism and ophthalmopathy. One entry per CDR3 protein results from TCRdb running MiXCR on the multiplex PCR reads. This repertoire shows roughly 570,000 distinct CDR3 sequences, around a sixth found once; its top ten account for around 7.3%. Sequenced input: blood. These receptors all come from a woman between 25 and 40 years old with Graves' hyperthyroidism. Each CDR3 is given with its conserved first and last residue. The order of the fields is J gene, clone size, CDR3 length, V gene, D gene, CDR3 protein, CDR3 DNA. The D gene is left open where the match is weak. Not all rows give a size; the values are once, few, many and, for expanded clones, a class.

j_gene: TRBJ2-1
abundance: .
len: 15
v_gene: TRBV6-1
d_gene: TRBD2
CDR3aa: CASSSRGTSYNEQLF
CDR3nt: TGTGCCAGCAGTTCGCGGGGGACCTCCTACAATGAGCAGCTCTTC

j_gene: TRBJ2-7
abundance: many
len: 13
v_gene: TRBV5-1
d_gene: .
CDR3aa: CASSRAGPYEQYF
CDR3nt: TGCGCCAGCAGTCGGGCGGGACCTTACGAGCAGTACTTC

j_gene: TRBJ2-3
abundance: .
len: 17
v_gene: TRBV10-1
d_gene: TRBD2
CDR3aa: CASSESRLAGLTDTQYF
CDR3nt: TGCGCCAGCAGTGAGTCACGGCTAGCGGGATTAACAGATACGCAGTATTTT

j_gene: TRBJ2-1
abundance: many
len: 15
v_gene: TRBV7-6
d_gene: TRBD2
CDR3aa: CASSLTTSGGNEQFF
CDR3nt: TGTGCCAGCAGCTTAACTACTAGCGGGGGCAATGAGCAGTTCTTC

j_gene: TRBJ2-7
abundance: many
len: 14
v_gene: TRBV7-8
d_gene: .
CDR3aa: CASSARISPYEQYF
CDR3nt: TGTGCCAGCAGCGCTCGGATATCGCCCTACGAGCAGTACTTC

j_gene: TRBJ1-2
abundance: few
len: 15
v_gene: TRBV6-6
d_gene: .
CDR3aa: CASSYGGPYSYGYTF
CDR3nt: TGTGCCAGCAGTTACGGGGGGCCCTACTCCTATGGCTACACCTTC

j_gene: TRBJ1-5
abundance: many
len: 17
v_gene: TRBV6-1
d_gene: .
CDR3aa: CASILNPAGVGGQPQHF
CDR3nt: TGTGCCAGCATCCTAAACCCCGCGGGGGTGGGTGGTCAGCCCCAGCATTTT

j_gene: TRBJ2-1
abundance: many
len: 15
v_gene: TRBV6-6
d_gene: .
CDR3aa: CASSYGAAAYNEQFF
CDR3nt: TGTGCCAGCAGTTACGGAGCGGCCGCCTACAATGAGCAGTTCTTC

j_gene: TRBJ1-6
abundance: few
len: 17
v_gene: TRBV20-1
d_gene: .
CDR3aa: CSARDSSIPNPNSPLHF
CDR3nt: TGCAGTGCTAGAGATAGTTCGATTCCCAACCCCAATTCACCCCTCCACTTT

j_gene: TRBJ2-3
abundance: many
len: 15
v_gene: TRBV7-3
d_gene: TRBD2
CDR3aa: CASSPGTSEQDTQYF
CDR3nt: TGTGCCAGCAGCCCCGGGACTAGCGAACAAGATACGCAGTATTTT

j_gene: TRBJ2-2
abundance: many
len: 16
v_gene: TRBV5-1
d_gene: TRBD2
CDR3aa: CASSYGLAATTGELFF
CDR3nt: TGCGCCAGCAGCTACGGACTAGCAGCAACCACCGGGGAGCTGTTTTTT

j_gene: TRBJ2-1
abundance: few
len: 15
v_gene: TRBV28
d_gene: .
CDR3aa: CASSEPLRGGSEQFF
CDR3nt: TGTGCCAGCAGTGAACCACTACGAGGGGGGAGTGAGCAGTTCTTC

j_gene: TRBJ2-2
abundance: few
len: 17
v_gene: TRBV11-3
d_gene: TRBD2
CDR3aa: CASSSRRTSDNTGELFF
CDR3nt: TGTGCCAGCAGCTCAAGAAGGACTAGCGATAACACCGGGGAGCTGTTTTTT

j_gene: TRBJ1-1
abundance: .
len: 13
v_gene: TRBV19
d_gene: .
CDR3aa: CASSIAKGEGAFF
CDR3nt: TGTGCCAGTAGTATTGCCAAGGGTGAAGGGGCTTTCTTT

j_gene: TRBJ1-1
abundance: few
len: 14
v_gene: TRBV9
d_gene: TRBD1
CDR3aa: CASSPSPGGTEAFF
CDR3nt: TGTGCCAGCAGCCCTAGTCCAGGGGGGACTGAAGCTTTCTTT

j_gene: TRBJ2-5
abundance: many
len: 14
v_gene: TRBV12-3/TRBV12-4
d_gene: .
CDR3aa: CASSQVQGKATQYF
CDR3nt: TGTGCCAGCAGTCAAGTCCAAGGAAAAGCAACCCAGTACTTC

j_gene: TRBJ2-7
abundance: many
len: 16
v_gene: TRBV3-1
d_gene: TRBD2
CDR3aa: CASSPGSGRMNYEQYF
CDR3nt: TGTGCCAGCAGCCCGGGAAGCGGGAGAATGAACTACGAGCAGTACTTC

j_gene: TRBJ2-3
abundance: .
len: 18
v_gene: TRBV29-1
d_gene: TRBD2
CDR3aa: CSVESLAGDRVWTDTQYF
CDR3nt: TGCAGCGTTGAAAGTCTAGCGGGAGATCGTGTATGGACAGATACGCAGTATTTT

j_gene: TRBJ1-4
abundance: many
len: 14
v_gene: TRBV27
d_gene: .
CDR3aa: CASSAAGLNEKLFF
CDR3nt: TGTGCCAGCAGTGCTGCAGGGCTTAATGAAAAACTGTTTTTT

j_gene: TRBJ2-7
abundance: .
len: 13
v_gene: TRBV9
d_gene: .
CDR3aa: CASSVEASYEQYF
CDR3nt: TGTGCCAGCAGCGTAGAGGCATCCTACGAGCAGTACTTC

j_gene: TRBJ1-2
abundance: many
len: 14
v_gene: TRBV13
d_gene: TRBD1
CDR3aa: CASSRGQGAFGYTF
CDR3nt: TGTGCCAGCAGTCGTGGACAGGGGGCGTTTGGCTACACCTTC

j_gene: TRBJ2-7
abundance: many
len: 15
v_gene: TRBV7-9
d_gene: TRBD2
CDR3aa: CASSLEASGSPEQYF
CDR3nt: TGTGCCAGCAGCTTAGAAGCTAGCGGGAGTCCCGAGCAGTACTTC

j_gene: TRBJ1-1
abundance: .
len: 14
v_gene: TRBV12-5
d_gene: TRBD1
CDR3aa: CASGLPRTGGEAFF
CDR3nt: TGTGCTAGTGGTTTGCCAAGGACAGGGGGAGAAGCTTTCTTT

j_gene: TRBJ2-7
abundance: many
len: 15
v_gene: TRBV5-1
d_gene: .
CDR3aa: CASSLGVTSSYEQYF
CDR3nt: TGCGCCAGCAGCTTGGGTGTTACCAGCTCCTACGAGCAGTACTTC

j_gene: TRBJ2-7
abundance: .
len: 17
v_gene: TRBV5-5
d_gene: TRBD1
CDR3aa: CASSGNSRGQGNYEQYF
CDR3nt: TGTGCCAGCAGCGGAAACTCAAGGGGACAGGGGAACTACGAGCAGTACTTC

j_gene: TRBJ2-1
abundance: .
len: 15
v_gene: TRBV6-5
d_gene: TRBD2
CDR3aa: CASSYGLAGVYEQFF
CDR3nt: TGTGCCAGCAGTTACGGACTAGCGGGAGTGTATGAGCAGTTCTTC

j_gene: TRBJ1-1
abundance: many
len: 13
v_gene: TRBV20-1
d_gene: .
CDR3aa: CSAPFIENTEAFF
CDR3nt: TGCAGTGCCCCATTCATAGAGAACACTGAAGCTTTCTTT

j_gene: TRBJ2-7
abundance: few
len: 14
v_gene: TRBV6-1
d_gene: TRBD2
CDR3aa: CASRELAEIYEQYF
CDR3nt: TGTGCCAGCAGGGAACTAGCGGAGATCTACGAGCAGTACTTC

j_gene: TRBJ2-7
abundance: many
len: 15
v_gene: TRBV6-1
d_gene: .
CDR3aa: CASNPSRVSSYEQYF
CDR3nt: TGTGCCAGCAACCCCTCCAGGGTCAGCTCCTACGAGCAGTACTTC

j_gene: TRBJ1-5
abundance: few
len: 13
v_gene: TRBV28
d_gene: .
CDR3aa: CASSLWALQPQHF
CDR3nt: TGTGCCAGCAGTTTATGGGCCCTACAGCCCCAGCATTTT

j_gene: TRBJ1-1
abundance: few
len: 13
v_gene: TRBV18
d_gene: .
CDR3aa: CASSADTNTEAFF
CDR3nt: TGTGCCAGCTCAGCCGACACAAACACTGAAGCTTTCTTT

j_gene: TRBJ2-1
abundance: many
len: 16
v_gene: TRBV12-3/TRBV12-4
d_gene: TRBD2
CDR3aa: CASSSTGTSGRGEQFF
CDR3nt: TGTGCCAGCAGTTCGACTGGGACTAGCGGGAGAGGTGAGCAGTTCTTC

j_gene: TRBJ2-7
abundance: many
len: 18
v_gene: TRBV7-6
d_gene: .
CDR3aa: CASSLTPLRVRVIHEQYF
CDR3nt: TGTGCCAGCAGCTTAACCCCTCTCAGGGTTCGGGTCATCCACGAGCAGTACTTC

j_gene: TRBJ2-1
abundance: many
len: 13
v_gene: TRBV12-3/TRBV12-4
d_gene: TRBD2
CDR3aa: CASSWGGRVEQFF
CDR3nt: TGTGCCAGCAGTTGGGGCGGGAGGGTTGAGCAGTTCTTC

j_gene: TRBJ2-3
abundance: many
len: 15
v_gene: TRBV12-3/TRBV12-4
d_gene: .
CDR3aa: CASSLWTVGTDTQYF
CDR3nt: TGTGCCAGCAGTTTATGGACAGTGGGCACAGATACGCAGTATTTT

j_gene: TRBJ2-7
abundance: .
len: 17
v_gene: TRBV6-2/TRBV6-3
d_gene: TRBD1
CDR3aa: CASSYRRTGGSTYEQYF
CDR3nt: TGTGCCAGCAGTTACCGAAGGACAGGGGGGTCCACCTACGAGCAGTACTTC

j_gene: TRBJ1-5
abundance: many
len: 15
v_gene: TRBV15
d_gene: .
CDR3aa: CATSRGRISNQPQHF
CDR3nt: TGTGCCACCAGCAGAGGACGGATTAGCAATCAGCCCCAGCATTTT

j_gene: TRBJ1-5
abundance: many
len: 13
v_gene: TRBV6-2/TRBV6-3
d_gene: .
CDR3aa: CASSYTDNQPQHF
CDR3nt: TGTGCCAGCAGTTACACAGACAATCAGCCCCAGCATTTT

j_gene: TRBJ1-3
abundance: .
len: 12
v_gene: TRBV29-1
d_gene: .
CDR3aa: CSGRGSGNTIYF
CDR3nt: TGCAGCGGAAGGGGTTCTGGAAACACCATATATTTT

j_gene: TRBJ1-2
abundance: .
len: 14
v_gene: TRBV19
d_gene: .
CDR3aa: CASTGASLLYGYTF
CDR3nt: TGTGCCAGTACAGGGGCGTCCTTGCTCTATGGCTACACCTTC

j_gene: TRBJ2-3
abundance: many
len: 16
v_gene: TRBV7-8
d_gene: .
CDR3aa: CASTYMGPGSTDTQYF
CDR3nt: TGTGCCAGCACCTATATGGGCCCGGGGAGCACAGATACGCAGTATTTT

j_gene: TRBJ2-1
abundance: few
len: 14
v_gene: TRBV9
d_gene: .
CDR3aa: CASSVGGYYNEQFF
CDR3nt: TGTGCCAGCAGCGTAGGCGGATACTACAATGAGCAGTTCTTC

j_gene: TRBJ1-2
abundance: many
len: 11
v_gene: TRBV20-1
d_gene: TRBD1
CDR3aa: CSAQGANGYTF
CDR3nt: TGCAGTGCTCAGGGGGCTAATGGCTACACCTTC

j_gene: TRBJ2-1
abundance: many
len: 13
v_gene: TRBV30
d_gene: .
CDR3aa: CAWRRRGDGEQFF
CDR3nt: TGTGCCTGGAGACGGCGGGGAGATGGTGAGCAGTTCTTC

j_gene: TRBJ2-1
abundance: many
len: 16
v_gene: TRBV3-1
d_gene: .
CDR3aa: CASSQEFGSLGNEQFF
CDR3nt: TGTGCCAGCAGCCAAGAATTTGGCAGCCTTGGCAATGAGCAGTTCTTC

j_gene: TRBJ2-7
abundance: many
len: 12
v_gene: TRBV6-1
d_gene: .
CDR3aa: CASSTPDYEQYF
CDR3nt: TGTGCCAGCAGTACGCCTGACTACGAGCAGTACTTC

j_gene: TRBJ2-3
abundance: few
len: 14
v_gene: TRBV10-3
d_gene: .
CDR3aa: CAISAEVGTDTQYF
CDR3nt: TGTGCCATCAGTGCCGAAGTCGGTACAGATACGCAGTATTTT